This T cell receptor beta chain was captured by sequencing in a study of blood T cell repertoires in COVID-19. Study in general: Acute-phase and convalescent COVID-19 samples originated in the United States, Italy and Spain. Sample material is recorded as cDNA or gDNA derived from T cells, B-cell-depleted T cells, or PBMCs.

In the authors' workflow: Nucleated cell counts were estimated from reference gene primer amplification. The assay was immunoSEQ multiplex PCR, and TCRdb's table has in-frame clones only and misses some. Clone size and V and J calls were adopted from that table, with D and trimming inferred from the DNA. The sample lists under 150,000 clones; approximately 80% were seen once. The germline CDR1 and CDR2 sequences are SGHTA and FQGNSA. Losses at the gene ends were 7 bases for V and 6 bases for J; bases not matched to a gene: 15. This CDR3 spans 17 amino acids. The material sequenced was peripheral blood. The clonotype originates from a human donor in a cohort sampled during active COVID-19. The chain has TRBV7-2 and TRBJ2-3, with 11 bases lining up with TRBD2. In DNA, the CDR3 is TGTGCCAGCACCCTTTTGGGTAGCGGGGGGGCATCGGATACGCAGTATTTT. Amino acids: CASTLLGSGGASDTQYF.